The T cell receptor (beta chain) described here comes from a study of T cells in Graves' hyperthyroidism and ophthalmopathy (dated by TCRdb to between 2018 and 2021). Study-wide context: Peripheral blood samples were taken at initial diagnosis, before any treatment was given. The paper describes TCR Vbeta CDR3 sequencing of 120 to 150 peripheral blood samples, made up of roughly 45 ophthalmopathy patients, roughly 75 hyperthyroidism patients and some 17 progressor patients. In addition, the study compared T-cell repertoires in thyroid tissue and in blood from roughly six Graves' hyperthyroidism patients. The 100 discovery patients were randomly split 7:3 into training and test sets. Prospective prediction of ophthalmopathy was tested in an independent validation cohort consisting of about 20 hyperthyroidism patients and approximately 16 patients who later progressed to ophthalmopathy. Following sampling, methimazole starting at 30 mg daily was given to hyperthyroidism patients, and high-dose intravenous methylprednisolone was given to ophthalmopathy patients. A discovery cohort of about 96 patients, roughly 45 with Graves' ophthalmopathy and under 60 with stable Graves' hyperthyroidism, was used to find distinguishing TCR V-J signatures.

This clonotype was detected many times. The antigen it recognizes is unknown. One base away there is no much larger clone; base qualities are not given. A patient counted as having stable Graves' hyperthyroidism if no progression to ophthalmopathy occurred over 18 months of follow-up. Hyperthyroidism patients were newly diagnosed, had a disease duration of under 2 months, and were aged 18 to 65 years. Patients with uncontrolled infections, other autoimmune diseases, pregnancy or lactation were excluded. Diagnoses were based on clinical symptoms, serum thyroxine and TRAb, thyroid ultrasound and orbital computed tomography. PBMCs were isolated from 8 to 10 ml of fresh peripheral blood by Ficoll-Paque density gradient centrifugation. Total RNA was extracted using Trizol reagent, and RNA quality was assessed on an Agilent 2100 Bioanalyzer. Amplification of TCR beta CDR3 regions was carried out from RNA transcripts. For the first round of RT-PCR on the TCR CDR3, the HTBI primer set was used together with the Qiagen OneStep RT-PCR kit. Libraries were constructed in a second round of multiplex PCR, after which size selection and purification were carried out. Sequencing of the libraries was done on an Illumina HiSeq2000 using paired-end 100 bp reads. The original methods were these. SOAPnuke was used to process the raw data, throwing out any read that contained adapters or uncalled bases, had a mean Phred below 15, or lacked an exact constant-primer or identifier match. High-quality paired reads were merged with COPE v1.2.5, and unique nucleotide sequences were defined as clonotypes. Clonotypes were aligned to IMGT TRBV, TRBD and TRBJ reference segments using MiTCR v1.1. The analysis was restricted to V-J combinations with a frequency above 0.0001, which together covered 98% to 99.2% of the repertoires. The TCS score was defined as F50 (clonal expansion) divided by E x V (chaos), with BLOSUM62-based TCRdist calculated between CDR3 peptides within each V-J. Welch's t-statistics and random forest reduced around 520 V-J features to 13, which were used in a naive Bayes classifier (R e1071). TCRdb itself trimmed the public reads at Q25 with fastp, ran MiXCR and retained productive beta chains. Here each entry gathers all rows of one CDR3 protein and keeps the most common genes and DNA. What appears here as the V and J calls and clone size reflects TCRdb's work, not the paper's. Recorded for this sample are 470,000 or so distinct CDR3 sequences; around 20% of them occurred a single time. The ten most abundant clones make up approximately 25% of the sample.

Its CDR3 holds 13 amino acids, cysteine through phenylalanine. Of all the DNA, just the CDR3 is kept, 39 bases in frame from base 1. The germline V gene sets CDR1 to MNHEY and CDR2 to SVGEGT. V gives up 7 bases and J gives up 7 bases, and the segment between their germline ends measures 17 bases. Overall study outcomes, separate from this receptor: During validation, the model predicted progression to ophthalmopathy a median of around 7 months ahead of onset, with around 70% sensitivity and 72% to 85% specificity. A model built on a 13 V-J signature distinguished ophthalmopathy from stable hyperthyroidism, reaching roughly 88% sensitivity and under 84% specificity in cross-validation and 80%/75% in testing. Most expanded thyroid clonotypes (frequency above 0.001) were also found in blood, which suggests that blood repertoires may mirror thyroid immune responses. Sample size was not statistically predetermined, and investigators were not blinded to group allocation.

The sequenced material came from blood. The V gene is TRBV6-2 or TRBV6-3 and the J gene is TRBJ2-7, and perhaps TRBD2 as D gene, on 5 matching bases. The TCR sequence derives from a young man with Graves' hyperthyroidism. The encoded CDR3 is CASTRKEGDEQYF. The DNA reads as follows: TGTGCCAGCACCCGGAAAGAGGGAGATGAGCAGTACTTC.